Listed here is a single TCR beta chain. Its antigen is unidentified. The sample is drawn from a study of blood T cells in healthy people across ages. Primers used in a second PCR of roughly 7 to 12 cycles were a sample-barcoded 5' primer and a J-beta primer mix. At least 2.5 million CDR3-containing paired-end reads were obtained per sample. From the 5' RACE reads, TCRdb called clonotypes with MiXCR, one entry per CDR3 protein. The data show approximately 780,000 distinct CDR3 sequences, 25% to 30% seen once. The study's findings and limits: Expanded clonotype changes were possibly confounded by unknown donor CMV status. With age, beta diversity per million T cells declined roughly linearly, significantly by approximately 40. Whereas aged donors had fewer naive CD4+ cells, long-lived donors had more of them and higher diversity.

CDR3 size: 13 residues. V shed 2 bases, J shed 5 bases, and the junction held 4 bases outside the gene matches. CDR1 is SQVTM, CDR2 ANQGSEA, per germline. A further study also used this sample, focusing on T cells of mothers and their children.

The sequenced sample was blood. The sequence came from a boy between 10 and 17 years old in good health. The rearrangement uses TRBV29-1 and TRBJ2-3; 7 bases line up with TRBD1. CDR3 sequence: CSVEPQGVDTQYF. For the CDR3, the DNA is TGCAGCGTTGAACCCCAGGGGGTAGATACGCAGTATTTT.